A few counts support the clone carrying this T cell receptor beta chain. Germline CDR1 is SGHTA and CDR2 is FQGNSA. The V end was cut by 1 base, the J end by 9 bases, with 22 bases between. This CDR3 has 17 residues. The time point was: patch test 3, about 24 weeks after DPC sensitization. Treatment given: therapeutic diphenylcyclopropenone sensitization with weekly scalp DPC. The data belong to a study of human T cells and chemical hapten exposure. Study-wide background: Patch tests containing 0.01% DPC, applied to the upper back, were read at 6 days.

In TCRdb, the RACE reads were re-called with MiXCR into one record per CDR3 protein. The top ten hold 2% to 2.5% of the sample, which has over 150,000 distinct CDR3 sequences, 25% to 35% seen once. This TCR came from a woman between 18 and 29 years old with alopecia areata. Some clones in this sample may be carry-over from other donors' samples. The chain has TRBV7-2 and TRBJ1-5; the D is unclear. This material consisted of whole blood, taken in connection with sensitization to the hapten diphenylcyclopropenone (DPC). The CDR3 reads CASSLVRVRAPSWPQHF. CDR3 nucleotides: TGTGCCAGCAGCTTAGTGCGGGTACGGGCCCCCAGCTGGCCCCAGCATTTT.